This T cell receptor beta chain emerged from a study of regulatory T cells in long-lasting Graves disease. Overall study: Antithyroid drug use was under 3 months in newly diagnosed Graves' patients.

Findings of the study overall: Between persistent patients, about 2,500 public clonotypes were shared, exceeding the 900 to 1,000 shared between new patients.

Arm-PCR of CDR3 regions and iRepertoire HTBI primers were the basis on which TCR beta libraries were built. TCRdb redid the calling of the multiplex PCR reads with MiXCR, one entry per CDR3 protein. The table lists a few hundred thousand distinct CDR3 sequences, around 16% of them singletons, with approximately 8% in the top ten. Ten or more counts support this clonotype. Its specificity is not known. Documented time point: newly diagnosed GD, antithyroid drugs for less than 3 months. Following extraction of RNA from PBMCs, that RNA was used to make the TCR library. This same sample was also part of a study on T cells in Graves' hyperthyroidism and ophthalmopathy.

This TCR was sampled from a woman aged 35 to 49 with Graves disease. Source: peripheral blood mononuclear cells (PBMCs), taken at new diagnosis, from a patient treated with antithyroid drugs.

The CDR3 here is CASSYFRGYPSNEQFF. The CDR3 nucleotides read TGTGCCAGCAGTTACTTCCGGGGGTATCCCTCCAATGAGCAGTTCTTC. This chain joins TRBV6-2 or TRBV6-3 and TRBJ2-1, with D possibly TRBD2 on 6 matching bases. The CDR3 is made up of 16 amino acids. The germline gives CDR1 MNHEY, CDR2 SVGEGT. V gave up 1 base and J gave up 6 bases, with 16 bases separating them.